One and the same sample provided the 2 T cell receptor beta chains below, sequenced in a study of blood T cells in healthy people across ages. The use of a sample-barcoded 5' primer and a J-beta primer mix characterized a second PCR of 7 to 11 cycles. TCRdb recomputed calls from the 5' RACE reads with MiXCR, one row per CDR3 protein. The top ten clones hold 20% to 25% of a sample with just under 750,000 distinct CDR3 sequences, about 24% of them seen once. Sequencing used blood. The receptors shown here come from a man aged 70 or older in good health.

Only a few counts were recorded for this clonotype. This sequence joins TRBV5-1 and TRBJ1-2, with 8 bases aligning to TRBD1. Trimming cost V 0 bases and J 5 bases; bases outside gene matches: 6. Germline CDR1 and CDR2: SGHRS and YFSETQ. This CDR3 has 15 residues. CDR3 sequence (DNA): TGCGCCAGCAGCTTGGTCCAGGGGGCGAGGTATGGCTACACCTTC. The encoded protein is CASSLVQGARYGYTF.

The V call is TRBV6-5, the J call TRBJ2-5; 11 bases are shared with TRBD2. The CDR3 has 15 amino acids. Germline values: CDR1 MNHEY, CDR2 SVGAGI. Unmatched junction bases numbered 6, after V lost 4 bases and J lost 5 bases. CDR3 nucleotide sequence: TGTGCCAGCAGTTTGGGACTAGCGGAGTTTGAGACCCAGTACTTC. It encodes CASSLGLAEFETQYF.